This T cell receptor beta chain comes out of a study of blood T cell repertoires in COVID-19. Study overall: Acute and convalescent COVID-19 specimens originated in the United States, Italy and Spain.

Per the original data handling: From reference gene primer amplification, estimates of nucleated cell counts were derived. The method was immunoSEQ multiplex PCR; TCRdb's version includes in-frame clones alone and lacks a portion of them. That table gives V, J and clone size, and the DNA gave D and trimming. This table holds approximately 91,000 clones, roughly three quarters found once. The CDR3 is 16 amino acids. V lost 3 bases to trimming and J lost 0 bases; unmatched junction nucleotides: 6. Per germline, CDR1 KGHDR and CDR2 SFDVKD. The receptor was isolated from an elderly woman with acute or convalescent COVID-19. Sequencing was done on a sample of peripheral blood. The V call is TRBV24-1, the J call TRBJ2-5; 7 nucleotides match TRBD1. The CDR3 coding sequence is TGTGCCACCAGTGATAGACAGGGCCCCCACCAAGAGACCCAGTACTTC. It codes for CATSDRQGPHQETQYF.